The clone carrying this TCR beta chain has just a few counts. The sample comes from a study of response to subunit inactivated influenza vaccine. TCRdb redid the calling of the RT-PCR reads with MiXCR, one entry per CDR3 protein. Of about 530,000 distinct CDR3 sequences listed, 12% are singletons. The CDR3 covers 20 residues. From germline, CDR1 is SGHAT and CDR2 FQNNGV. V shed 1 base, J shed 4 bases, and the junction held 17 bases outside the gene matches. The receptor was derived from a man aged 45-60 years who received an inactivated influenza vaccine. Sequenced here: PBMCs from blood, sampled on the day of vaccination. The V gene is TRBV11-2, the J gene TRBJ2-1, with TRBD2 identical over 9 bases. CDR3 coding DNA: TGTGCCAGCAGCTTAGTAAGGGCGGGGGGGCCCACAATATTTTACAATGAGCAGTTCTTC. It yields the protein CASSLVRAGGPTIFYNEQFF.